These T cell receptor beta chains were read from a single sample in a study of shared clonotypes between healthy human individuals. Only in-frame clones appear in the TCRdb table, and some are missing; sequencing was by immunoSEQ multiplex PCR. The sample includes 400,000 to 550,000 clones, 70% to 85% of them seen just once. The source material was PBMCs. These receptors all come from a woman between 35 and 50 years old in good health. Some clones in this sample may be carry-over from other donors' samples. The CDR3 runs from the conserved cysteine through the conserved F or W. D genes are given only for firm matches. Size tells how often a clone was seen (once, few, many) or the class of an expanded clone, and some rows leave it out.

clone size: NA
J gene: TRBJ2-2
D gene: NA
V gene: TRBV5-4
CDR3 DNA: TGTGCCAGCAGCTTGGACAGCAGTAACACCGGGGAGCTGTTTTTT
CDR3 protein: CASSLDSSNTGELFF

clone size: NA
J gene: TRBJ2-5
D gene: NA
V gene: TRBV11-2
CDR3 DNA: TGTGCCAGCAGCTTACAAGGGGAACAGACCCAGTACTTC
CDR3 protein: CASSLQGEQTQYF

clone size: NA
J gene: TRBJ2-1
D gene: TRBD2
V gene: TRBV7-3
CDR3 DNA: TGTGCCAGCAGCTTAAACGGACTAGCGTCGGGTGAGCAGTTCTTC
CDR3 protein: CASSLNGLASGEQFF

clone size: NA
J gene: TRBJ2-1
D gene: NA
V gene: TRBV11-2
CDR3 DNA: TGTGCCAGCAGCTTAGAGAGGCTAGACAATGAGCAGTTCTTC
CDR3 protein: CASSLERLDNEQFF

clone size: NA
J gene: TRBJ1-5
D gene: NA
V gene: TRBV5-3
CDR3 DNA: TGTGCCAGAAGCTGGCCGCCCTCCCAGCCCCAGCATTTT
CDR3 protein: CARSWPPSQPQHF

clone size: NA
J gene: TRBJ1-4
D gene: TRBD1
V gene: TRBV25-1
CDR3 DNA: TGTGCCAGCAGTGAATCAGTTATCGGGCACAGGGGGGAAAAACTGTTTTTT
CDR3 protein: CASSESVIGHRGEKLFF

clone size: NA
J gene: TRBJ1-3
D gene: TRBD1
V gene: TRBV2
CDR3 DNA: TGTGCCAGCAGTGTGGACAGGTCCTCTGGAAACACCATATATTTT
CDR3 protein: CASSVDRSSGNTIYF

clone size: NA
J gene: TRBJ1-1
D gene: NA
V gene: TRBV27
CDR3 DNA: TGTGCCAGCAGTTTAGACCCGGGAGGGTTGGACACTGAAGCTTTCTTT
CDR3 protein: CASSLDPGGLDTEAFF

clone size: NA
J gene: TRBJ2-1
D gene: NA
V gene: TRBV11-3
CDR3 DNA: TGTGCCAGCAGCTGGGGGGACAATGAGCAGTTCTTC
CDR3 protein: CASSWGDNEQFF

clone size: NA
J gene: TRBJ1-5
D gene: NA
V gene: TRBV30
CDR3 DNA: TGTGCCTGGAGTGTAGGGGCCTCGGTTAAGCAGCCCCAGCATTTT
CDR3 protein: CAWSVGASVKQPQHF

clone size: NA
J gene: TRBJ2-7
D gene: NA
V gene: TRBV29-1
CDR3 DNA: TGCAGCGTTGAGGGGAGGAACCACGAGCAGTACTTC
CDR3 protein: CSVEGRNHEQYF

clone size: few
J gene: TRBJ1-5
D gene: NA
V gene: TRBV4-3
CDR3 DNA: TGCGCCAGCAGCCAAACGATCAATCAGCCCCAGCATTTT
CDR3 protein: CASSQTINQPQHF

clone size: NA
J gene: TRBJ1-4
D gene: NA
V gene: TRBV4-2
CDR3 DNA: TGTGCCAGCAGCCTGGGGACCCTTGGGGAAAAACTGTTTTTT
CDR3 protein: CASSLGTLGEKLFF

clone size: NA
J gene: TRBJ2-7
D gene: NA
V gene: TRBV29-1
CDR3 DNA: TGCAGCGCCTCGTGGTTGTCCTACGAGCAGTACTTC
CDR3 protein: CSASWLSYEQYF

clone size: few
J gene: TRBJ2-7
D gene: NA
V gene: TRBV15
CDR3 DNA: TGTGCCACCAGCCGCGGAACGACAGGCCTCCGGCACGAGCAGTACTTC
CDR3 protein: CATSRGTTGLRHEQYF

clone size: NA
J gene: TRBJ2-7
D gene: TRBD1
V gene: TRBV5-1
CDR3 DNA: TGCGCCAGCAGCTTCCTCGGGACAGGGGATAGGAGGCAGTACTTC
CDR3 protein: CASSFLGTGDRRQYF

clone size: NA
J gene: TRBJ1-4
D gene: NA
V gene: TRBV4-3
CDR3 DNA: TGCGCCAGCAGCCAAGGGCCCAAGGGCGCAACTAATGAAAAACTGTTTTTT
CDR3 protein: CASSQGPKGATNEKLFF

clone size: NA
J gene: TRBJ1-2
D gene: TRBD1
V gene: TRBV4-2
CDR3 DNA: TGTGCCAGCAGCCAAGGGGACCGGGACAGCTATGGCTACACCTTC
CDR3 protein: CASSQGDRDSYGYTF

clone size: NA
J gene: TRBJ2-7
D gene: TRBD1
V gene: TRBV7-8
CDR3 DNA: TGTGCCAGCAGCACCCCAGGACAGGGGGCATCCTACGAGCAGTACTTC
CDR3 protein: CASSTPGQGASYEQYF

clone size: NA
J gene: TRBJ1-2
D gene: NA
V gene: TRBV7-8
CDR3 DNA: TGTGCCAGCAGCCCCACTCCCCGGGGGGCCTATGGCTACACCTTC
CDR3 protein: CASSPTPRGAYGYTF

clone size: NA
J gene: TRBJ2-7
D gene: NA
V gene: TRBV14
CDR3 DNA: TGTGCCAGCAGCATCGGGGCTGGGGATTACGAGCAGTACTTC
CDR3 protein: CASSIGAGDYEQYF

clone size: many
J gene: TRBJ2-7
D gene: TRBD2
V gene: TRBV7-9
CDR3 DNA: TGTGCCAGCAGCCCCCGGGAGGGGTACGAGCAGTACTTC
CDR3 protein: CASSPREGYEQYF

clone size: NA
J gene: TRBJ2-3
D gene: NA
V gene: TRBV5-1
CDR3 DNA: TGCGCCAGCAGCGGCGGGACAACCGTGAGGGATACGCAGTATTTT
CDR3 protein: CASSGGTTVRDTQYF

clone size: NA
J gene: TRBJ2-7
D gene: TRBD1
V gene: TRBV11-2
CDR3 DNA: TGTGCCGGCAGCTTAGGCTGGACAGGGGACTACGAGCAGTACTTC
CDR3 protein: CAGSLGWTGDYEQYF

clone size: once
J gene: TRBJ1-1
D gene: NA
V gene: TRBV18
CDR3 DNA: TGTGCCAGCTCACCAGTAGGCACTGAAGCTTTCTTT
CDR3 protein: CASSPVGTEAFF

clone size: NA
J gene: TRBJ2-1
D gene: TRBD2
V gene: TRBV6-1
CDR3 DNA: TGTGCCAGCAGGGAGACTAGCGGGAAAGGTGAGCAGTTCTTC
CDR3 protein: CASRETSGKGEQFF

clone size: once
J gene: TRBJ1-5
D gene: NA
V gene: TRBV4-2
CDR3 DNA: TGTGCCAGCAGCCAAAACAGTCAGCCCCAGCATTTT
CDR3 protein: CASSQNSQPQHF

clone size: few
J gene: TRBJ2-3
D gene: NA
V gene: TRBV25-1
CDR3 DNA: TGTGCCAGCAGTGAGGGTAGTTATAGCACAGATACGCAGTATTTT
CDR3 protein: CASSEGSYSTDTQYF

clone size: NA
J gene: TRBJ2-7
D gene: TRBD1
V gene: TRBV10-1
CDR3 DNA: TGCGCCAGTCCCGCACGGGGACAGGGATCCGTGAACCCCTACGAGCAGTACTTC
CDR3 protein: CASPARGQGSVNPYEQYF

clone size: NA
J gene: TRBJ2-3
D gene: NA
V gene: TRBV5-1
CDR3 DNA: TGCGCCAGCAGCGCGGAGGGTAGCGCCAGCACAGATACGCAGTATTTT
CDR3 protein: CASSAEGSASTDTQYF

clone size: NA
J gene: TRBJ1-6
D gene: TRBD1
V gene: TRBV7-9
CDR3 DNA: TGTGCCAGCACCGAGAACAGGGGCTCACCCCTCCACTTT
CDR3 protein: CASTENRGSPLHF

clone size: once
J gene: TRBJ2-1
D gene: NA
V gene: TRBV4-1
CDR3 DNA: TGCGCCAGCAGCCAACTACTCTGGGTAGAGCAGTTCTTC
CDR3 protein: CASSQLLWVEQFF

clone size: many
J gene: TRBJ1-1
D gene: NA
V gene: TRBV5-6
CDR3 DNA: TGTGCCAGCACCCTGGCTGGGGGCTTGCTCACTGAAGCTTTCTTT
CDR3 protein: CASTLAGGLLTEAFF

clone size: NA
J gene: TRBJ2-1
D gene: NA
V gene: TRBV10-2
CDR3 DNA: TGCGCCAGCAGTGGAGGAGGGCGGAATGAGCAGTTCTTC
CDR3 protein: CASSGGGRNEQFF

clone size: NA
J gene: TRBJ2-1
D gene: NA
V gene: TRBV7-6
CDR3 DNA: TGTGCCAGCAGCCCTTTGGGAGCGGGCGGTGAGCAGTTCTTC
CDR3 protein: CASSPLGAGGEQFF

clone size: NA
J gene: TRBJ2-2
D gene: NA
V gene: TRBV27
CDR3 DNA: TGTGCCAGCCTCAGGGACACCGGGGAGCTGTTTTTT
CDR3 protein: CASLRDTGELFF

clone size: few
J gene: TRBJ2-7
D gene: NA
V gene: TRBV7-2
CDR3 DNA: TGTGCCAGCAGCCTCCAGTCCGGAGGGGGCTTGGACGAGCAGTACTTC
CDR3 protein: CASSLQSGGGLDEQYF

clone size: NA
J gene: TRBJ1-1
D gene: NA
V gene: TRBV14
CDR3 DNA: TGTGCCAGCAGGCACACCGCCGGGGGGCGCTTCACTGAAGCTTTCTTT
CDR3 protein: CASRHTAGGRFTEAFF

clone size: NA
J gene: TRBJ2-7
D gene: NA
V gene: TRBV4-1
CDR3 DNA: TGCGCCAGCAGCCAAGAAAGGGGATACGAGCAGTACTTC
CDR3 protein: CASSQERGYEQYF

clone size: few
J gene: TRBJ2-7
D gene: NA
V gene: TRBV29-1
CDR3 DNA: TGCAGCGTTGAGGTGTTGACTGACTCCTGCGATCAGTACTTC
CDR3 protein: CSVEVLTDSCDQYF

clone size: NA
J gene: TRBJ2-5
D gene: NA
V gene: TRBV11-3
CDR3 DNA: TGTGCCAGCAGCTTAGGGGGAATGGGGGACCAAGAGACCCAGTACTTC
CDR3 protein: CASSLGGMGDQETQYF

clone size: NA
J gene: TRBJ2-5
D gene: TRBD2
V gene: TRBV5-1
CDR3 DNA: TGCGCCAGCAGCTTGGTTTCTAGCGGGTTCGGAGAGACCCAGTACTTC
CDR3 protein: CASSLVSSGFGETQYF

clone size: many
J gene: TRBJ2-2
D gene: TRBD1
V gene: TRBV6-5
CDR3 DNA: TGTGCCAGCAGCCAACGGACAGGGAACACCGGGGAGCTGTTTTTT
CDR3 protein: CASSQRTGNTGELFF